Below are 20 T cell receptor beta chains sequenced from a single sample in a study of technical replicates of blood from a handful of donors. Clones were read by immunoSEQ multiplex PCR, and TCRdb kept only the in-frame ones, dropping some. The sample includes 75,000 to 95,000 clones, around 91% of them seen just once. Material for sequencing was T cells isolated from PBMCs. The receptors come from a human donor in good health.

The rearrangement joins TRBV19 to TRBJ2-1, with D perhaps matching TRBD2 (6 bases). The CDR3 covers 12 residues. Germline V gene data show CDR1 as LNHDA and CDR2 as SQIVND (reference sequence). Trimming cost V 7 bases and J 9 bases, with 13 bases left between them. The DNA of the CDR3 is TGTGCCAGTAATGGAGGGCCGACTGAGCAGTTCTTC. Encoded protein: CASNGGPTEQFF.

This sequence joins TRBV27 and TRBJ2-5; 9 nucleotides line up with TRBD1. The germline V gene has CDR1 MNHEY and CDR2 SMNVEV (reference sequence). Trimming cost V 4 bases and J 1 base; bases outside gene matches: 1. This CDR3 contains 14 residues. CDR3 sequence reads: CASSSTGGQETQYF. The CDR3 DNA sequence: TGTGCCAGCAGTTCGACAGGGGGCCAAGAGACCCAGTACTTC.

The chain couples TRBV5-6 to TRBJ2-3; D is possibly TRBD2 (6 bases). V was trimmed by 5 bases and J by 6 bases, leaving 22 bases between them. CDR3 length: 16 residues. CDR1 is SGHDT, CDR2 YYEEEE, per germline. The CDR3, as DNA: TGTGCCAGCAGACCAGCGAGGCTAGCGCCCTGGGATACGCAGTATTTT. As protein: CASRPARLAPWDTQYF. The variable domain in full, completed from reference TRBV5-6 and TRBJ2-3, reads DAGVTQSPTHLIKTRGQQVTLRCSPKSGHDTVSWYQQALGQGPQFIFQYYEEEERQRGNFPDRFSGHQFPNYSSELNVNALLLGDSALYLCASRPARLAPWDTQYFGPGTRLTVL.

The CDR3 is CASSALQGFEGYGYTF. CDR3 bases: TGTGCCAGCTCGGCTCTACAGGGATTCGAGGGCTATGGCTACACCTTC. The rearrangement joins TRBV18 to TRBJ1-2; D may be TRBD1 (6 bases). Germline assignment: CDR1 KGHSH and CDR2 LQKENI. The CDR3 is made up of 16 amino acids. V was clipped by 6 bases and J by 4 bases, with 21 bases between them. The full variable domain, in which reference TRBV18 and TRBJ1-2 provide the parts outside the CDR3, is NAGVMQNPRHLVRRRGQEARLRCSPMKGHSHVYWYRQLPEEGLKFMVYLQKENIIDESGMPKERFSAEFPKEGPSILRIQQVVRGDSAAYFCASSALQGFEGYGYTFGSGTRLTVV.

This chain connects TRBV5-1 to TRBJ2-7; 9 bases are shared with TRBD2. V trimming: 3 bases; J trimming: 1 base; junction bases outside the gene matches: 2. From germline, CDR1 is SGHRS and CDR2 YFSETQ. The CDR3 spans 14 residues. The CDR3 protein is CASSSSGRSYEQYF. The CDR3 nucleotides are TGCGCCAGCAGCTCCAGCGGGAGGTCCTACGAGCAGTACTTC. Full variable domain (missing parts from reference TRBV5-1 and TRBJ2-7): KAGVTQTPRYLIKTRGQQVTLSCSPISGHRSVSWYQQTPGQGLQFLFEYFSETQRNKGNFPGRFSGRQFSNSRSEMNVSTLELGDSALYLCASSSSGRSYEQYFGPGTRLTVT.

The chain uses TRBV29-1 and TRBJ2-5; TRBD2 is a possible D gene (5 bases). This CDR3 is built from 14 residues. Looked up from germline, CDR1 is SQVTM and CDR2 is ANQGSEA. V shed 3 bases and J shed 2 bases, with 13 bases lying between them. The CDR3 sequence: CSVDGMDPQETQYF. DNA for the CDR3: TGCAGCGTTGACGGGATGGACCCTCAAGAGACCCAGTACTTC.

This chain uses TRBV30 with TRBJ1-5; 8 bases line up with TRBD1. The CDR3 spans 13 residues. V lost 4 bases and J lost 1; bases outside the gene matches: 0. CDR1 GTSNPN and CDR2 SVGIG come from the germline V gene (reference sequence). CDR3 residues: CAWNRGSNQPQHF. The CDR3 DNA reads TGTGCCTGGAACAGGGGGAGCAATCAGCCCCAGCATTTT.

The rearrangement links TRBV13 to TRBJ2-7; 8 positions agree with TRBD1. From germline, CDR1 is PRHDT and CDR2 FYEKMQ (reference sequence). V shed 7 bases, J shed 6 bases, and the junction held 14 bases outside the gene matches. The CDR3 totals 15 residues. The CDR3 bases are TGTGCCAGCATGAATCCCTCAGGGGGCTCGCGCGAGCAGTACTTC. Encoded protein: CASMNPSGGSREQYF. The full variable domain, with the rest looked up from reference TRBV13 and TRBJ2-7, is AAGVIQSPRHLIKEKRETATLKCYPIPRHDTVYWYQQGPGQDPQFLISFYEKMQSDKGSIPDRFSAQQFSDYHSELNMSSLELGDSALYFCASMNPSGGSREQYFGPGTRLTVT.

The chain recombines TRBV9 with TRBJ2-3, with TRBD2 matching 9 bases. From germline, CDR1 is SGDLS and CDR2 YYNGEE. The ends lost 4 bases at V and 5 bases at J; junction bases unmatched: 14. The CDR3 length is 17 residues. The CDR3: CASSSSYSGRSLDTQYF. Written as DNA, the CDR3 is TGTGCCAGCAGCTCTTCCTATAGCGGGAGAAGTCTAGATACGCAGTATTTT.

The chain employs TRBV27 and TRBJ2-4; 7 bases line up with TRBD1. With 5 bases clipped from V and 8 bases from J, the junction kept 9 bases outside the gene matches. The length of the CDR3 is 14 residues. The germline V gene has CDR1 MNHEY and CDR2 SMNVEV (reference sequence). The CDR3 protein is CASSVRGRRDIQYF. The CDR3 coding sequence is TGTGCCAGCAGTGTAAGGGGGCGCCGGGACATTCAGTACTTC.

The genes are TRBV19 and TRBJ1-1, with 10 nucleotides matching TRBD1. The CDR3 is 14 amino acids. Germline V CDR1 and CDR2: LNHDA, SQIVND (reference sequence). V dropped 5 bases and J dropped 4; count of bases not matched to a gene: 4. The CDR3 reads CASSLGQGFTEAFF. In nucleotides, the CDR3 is TGTGCCAGTAGTCTGGGACAGGGGTTCACTGAAGCTTTCTTT.

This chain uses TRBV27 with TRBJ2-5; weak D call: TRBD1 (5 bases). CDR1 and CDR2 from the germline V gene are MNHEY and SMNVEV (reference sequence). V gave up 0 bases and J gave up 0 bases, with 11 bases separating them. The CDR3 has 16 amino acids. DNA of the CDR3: TGTGCCAGCAGTTTATCCCACCAGGGATACCAAGAGACCCAGTACTTC. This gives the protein CASSLSHQGYQETQYF.

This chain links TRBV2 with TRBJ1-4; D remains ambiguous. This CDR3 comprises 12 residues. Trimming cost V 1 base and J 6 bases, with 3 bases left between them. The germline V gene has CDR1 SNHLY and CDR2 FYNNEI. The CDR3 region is CASSEVDEKLFF. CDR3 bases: TGTGCCAGCAGTGAAGTAGATGAAAAACTGTTTTTT.

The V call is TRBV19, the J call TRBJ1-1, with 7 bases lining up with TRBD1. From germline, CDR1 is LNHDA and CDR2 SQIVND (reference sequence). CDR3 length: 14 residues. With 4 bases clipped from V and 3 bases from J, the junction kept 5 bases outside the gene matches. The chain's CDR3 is CASSTGGWHTEAFF. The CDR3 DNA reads TGTGCCAGTAGTACAGGGGGATGGCACACTGAAGCTTTCTTT.

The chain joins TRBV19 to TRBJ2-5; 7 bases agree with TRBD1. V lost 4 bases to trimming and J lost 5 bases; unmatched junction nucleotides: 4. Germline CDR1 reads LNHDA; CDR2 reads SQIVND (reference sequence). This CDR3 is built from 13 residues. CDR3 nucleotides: TGTGCCAGTAGTACACAGGGGACGGAGACCCAGTACTTC. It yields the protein CASSTQGTETQYF.

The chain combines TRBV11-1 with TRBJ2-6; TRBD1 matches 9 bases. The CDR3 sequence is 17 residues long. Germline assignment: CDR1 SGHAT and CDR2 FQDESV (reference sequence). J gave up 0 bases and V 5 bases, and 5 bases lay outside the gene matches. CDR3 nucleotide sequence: TGTGCCAGCAGCCAACAGGGGGCAAACTCTGGGGCCAACGTCCTGACTTTC. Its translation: CASSQQGANSGANVLTF.

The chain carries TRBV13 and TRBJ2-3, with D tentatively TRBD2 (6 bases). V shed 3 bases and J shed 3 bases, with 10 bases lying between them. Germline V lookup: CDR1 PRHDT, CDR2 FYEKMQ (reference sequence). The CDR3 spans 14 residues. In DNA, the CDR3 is TGTGCCAGCAGCTTGTGGAGGGCGACAGATACGCAGTATTTT. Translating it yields CASSLWRATDTQYF.

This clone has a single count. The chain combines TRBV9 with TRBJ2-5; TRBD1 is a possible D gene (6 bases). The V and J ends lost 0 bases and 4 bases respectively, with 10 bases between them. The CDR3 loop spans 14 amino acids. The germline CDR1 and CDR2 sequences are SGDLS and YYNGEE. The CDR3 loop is CASSVEGGRETQYF. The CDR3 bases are TGTGCCAGCAGCGTAGAAGGGGGAAGAGAGACCCAGTACTTC.

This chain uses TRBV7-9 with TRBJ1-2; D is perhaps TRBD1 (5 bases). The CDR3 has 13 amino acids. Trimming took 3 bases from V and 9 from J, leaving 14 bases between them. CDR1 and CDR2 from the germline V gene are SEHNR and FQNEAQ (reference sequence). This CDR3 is CASSLSSGSSYTF. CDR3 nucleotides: TGTGCCAGCAGCTTGAGCTCAGGGTCCAGCTACACCTTC.

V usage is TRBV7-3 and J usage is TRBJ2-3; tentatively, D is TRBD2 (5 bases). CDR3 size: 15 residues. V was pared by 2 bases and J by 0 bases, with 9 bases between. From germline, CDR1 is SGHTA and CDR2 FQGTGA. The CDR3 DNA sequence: TGTGCCAGCAGCTTAGTAGCGAGTAGCACAGATACGCAGTATTTT. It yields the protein CASSLVASSTDTQYF. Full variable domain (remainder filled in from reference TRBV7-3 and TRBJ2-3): GAGVSQTPSNKVTEKGKYVELRCDPISGHTALYWYRQSLGQGPEFLIYFQGTGAADDSGLPNDRFFAVRPEGSVSTLKIQRTERGDSAVYLCASSLVASSTDTQYFGPGTRLTVL.